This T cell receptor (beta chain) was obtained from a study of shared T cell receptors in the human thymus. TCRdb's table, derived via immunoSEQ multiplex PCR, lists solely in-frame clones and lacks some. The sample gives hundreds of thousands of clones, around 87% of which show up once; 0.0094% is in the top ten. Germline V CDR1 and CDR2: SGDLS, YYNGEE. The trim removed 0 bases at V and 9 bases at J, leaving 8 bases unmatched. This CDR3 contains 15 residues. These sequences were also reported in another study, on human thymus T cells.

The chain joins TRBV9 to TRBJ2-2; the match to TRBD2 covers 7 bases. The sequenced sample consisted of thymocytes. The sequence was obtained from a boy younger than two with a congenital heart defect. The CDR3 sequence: CASSVVVGGPRELFF. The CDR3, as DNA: TGTGCCAGCAGCGTAGTAGTGGGAGGGCCCAGGGAGCTGTTTTTT. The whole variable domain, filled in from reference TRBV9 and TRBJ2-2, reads DSGVTQTPKHLITATGQRVTLRCSPRSGDLSVYWYQQSLDQGLQFLIQYYNGEERAKGNILERFSAQQFPDLHSELNLSSLELGDSALYFCASSVVVGGPRELFFGEGSRLTVL.